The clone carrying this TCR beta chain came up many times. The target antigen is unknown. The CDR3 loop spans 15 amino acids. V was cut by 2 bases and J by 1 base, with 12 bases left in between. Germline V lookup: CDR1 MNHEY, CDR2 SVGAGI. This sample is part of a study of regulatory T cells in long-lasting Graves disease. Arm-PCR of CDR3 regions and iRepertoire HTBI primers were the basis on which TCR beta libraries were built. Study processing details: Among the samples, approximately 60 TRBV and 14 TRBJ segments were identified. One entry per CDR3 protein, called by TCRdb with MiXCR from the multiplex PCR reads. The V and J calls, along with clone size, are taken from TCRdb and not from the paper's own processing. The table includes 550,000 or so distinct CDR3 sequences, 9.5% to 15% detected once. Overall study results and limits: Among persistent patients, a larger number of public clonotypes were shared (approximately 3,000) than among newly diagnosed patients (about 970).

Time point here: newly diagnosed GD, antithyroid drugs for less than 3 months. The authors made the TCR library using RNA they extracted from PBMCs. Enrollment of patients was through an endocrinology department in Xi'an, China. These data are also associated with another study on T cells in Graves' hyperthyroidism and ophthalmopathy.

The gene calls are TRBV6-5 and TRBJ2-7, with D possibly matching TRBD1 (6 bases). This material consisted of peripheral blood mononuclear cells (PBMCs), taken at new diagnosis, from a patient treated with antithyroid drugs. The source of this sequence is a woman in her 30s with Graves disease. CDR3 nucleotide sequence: TGTGCCAGCAGTTACCAACAGGGAGTTTCCTACGAGCAGTACTTC. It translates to CASSYQQGVSYEQYF.